This T cell receptor beta chain was obtained from a study of blood T cells in healthy people across ages. Whole-study findings and limits: Higher diversity, along with more naive CD4+ cells, distinguished long-lived donors from aged donors.

A second PCR, run for about 6 to 11 cycles, used a sample-barcoded 5' primer plus a J-beta primer mix. In TCRdb, the 5' RACE reads were re-called with MiXCR into one record per CDR3 protein. The sample consists of over 550,000 distinct CDR3 sequences, approximately 30% of them appearing once. The CDR3 is 15 amino acids. Each individual donor underwent a draw of roughly 10 milliliters of peripheral blood. Samples each yielded at least 6 micrograms of total RNA. This clonotype appeared many times. The target antigen is unknown. The V and J genes are TRBV21-1 and TRBJ2-1; no check of the table's D call, TRBD1, against the DNA was made. TRBV21-1 represents a pseudogene. The sequenced material came from blood. This sequence was found in a woman of 80 years or more in good health. The CDR3 nucleotides read TGTGCCAGCATAGTCTTGGCGGGGGAGTACAATGAGCAGTTCTTC. It translates to CASIVLAGEYNEQFF.